The following is a T cell receptor beta chain sequence with its context. The target antigen is unknown. A much larger clone differs from this one at a single base, so this may be a read error. This sample was included in a study of T cells in Graves' hyperthyroidism and ophthalmopathy. Study observations and caveats: A model built on 13 V-J features separated ophthalmopathy from stable hyperthyroidism.

The CDR3 has 13 amino acids. The V gene's germline CDR1 is GTSNPN and CDR2 SVGIG (reference sequence). RNA transcripts gave rise to amplified TCR beta CDR3 regions. The HTBI primer set served for first-round RT-PCR of the TCR CDR3. TCRdb analysed the multiplex PCR reads with MiXCR anew, one entry per CDR3 protein. The sample has approximately 300,000 distinct CDR3 sequences; about 15% are singletons. This TCR was sampled from a man aged 30 to 45 with Graves' hyperthyroidism. Sample: blood. The V call is TRBV30, the J call TRBJ2-5; D call uncertain. The DNA end is a closer match to TRBJ2-1, so the J assignment may be wrong. CDR3 DNA: TGTGCCTGGAATATCAAGAACCAAGAGACCCAGTTCTTC. Protein product: CAWNIKNQETQFF.